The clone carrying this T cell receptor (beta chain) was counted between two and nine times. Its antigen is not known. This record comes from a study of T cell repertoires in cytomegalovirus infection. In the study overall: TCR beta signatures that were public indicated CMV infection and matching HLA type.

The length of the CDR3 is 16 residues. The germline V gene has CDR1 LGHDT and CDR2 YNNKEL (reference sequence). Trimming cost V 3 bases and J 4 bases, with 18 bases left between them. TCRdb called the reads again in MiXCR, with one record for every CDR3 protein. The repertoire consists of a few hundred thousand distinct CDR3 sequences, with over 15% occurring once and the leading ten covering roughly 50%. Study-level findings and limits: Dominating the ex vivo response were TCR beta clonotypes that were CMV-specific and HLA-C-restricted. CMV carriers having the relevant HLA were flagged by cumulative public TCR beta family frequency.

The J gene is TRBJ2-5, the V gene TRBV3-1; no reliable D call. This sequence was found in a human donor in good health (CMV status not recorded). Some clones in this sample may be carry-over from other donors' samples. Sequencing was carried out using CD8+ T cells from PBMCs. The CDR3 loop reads CASSQDANWGGETQYF. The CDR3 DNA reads TGTGCCAGCAGCCAGGATGCAAATTGGGGTGGAGAGACCCAGTACTTC.